This entry describes one TCR beta chain. What this receptor recognizes is not known. Base qualities are not provided; no much larger clone lies one nucleotide away. According to the germline V gene (reference sequence), CDR1 reads DFQATT and CDR2 reads SNEGSKA. The CDR3 runs 12 amino acids, cysteine and phenylalanine included. Solely the CDR3 DNA is kept, with 36 bases framed from the first base. The germline ends are 17 bases apart after V is trimmed by 8 bases and J by 7 bases. The sample originates from a study of post-analysis software for immune sequencing data (dated by TCRdb to 2013 to 2016). For context, the study as a whole: Relapsing-remitting, secondary progressive and progressive-relapsing multiple sclerosis were recorded as disease courses, and subtype annotation was lacking for some patients. The patient repertoires were set against under 12 previously published healthy control repertoires from donors whose ages ranged from roughly 6 to 25 years. A subset of samples was prepared in parallel using single-end sample barcoding, then pooled and co-amplified after Illumina adapter ligation.

The library was obtained by PCR. TCRdb records Illumina HiSeq 2500 as the sequencer. To reduce PCR and sequencing biases, unique molecular identifiers were incorporated into the TCR beta cDNA libraries. About 500,000 cDNA molecules were obtained per 1 to 10 million input T cells, so each molecule approximated one T cell. The patient libraries were prepared and sequenced with the same protocol used for the earlier healthy control dataset. Samples belonging to the same batch were prepared together, multiplexed and sequenced on a shared HiSeq lane. Regarding the original processing steps: Raw barcoded reads were processed with MIGEC, discarding single-read molecular identifier groups before consensus assembly and CDR3 extraction. Clonotype tables were post-analysed with VDJtools, and diversity was normalized by down-sampling all datasets to the smallest sample size. In repertoire overlap clustering, CDR3 amino acid sequences, but not nucleotide sequences, were matched to correct batch-related cross-sample contamination. TCRdb trimmed public reads at Q25 via fastp, called clones via MiXCR and kept in-frame beta chains. Rows matching on CDR3 protein sequence are summarized as one entry with the most common DNA and genes. None of the V and J calls come from the authors' own analysis; TCRdb made them. The table for this sample lists around 500,000 distinct CDR3 sequences; 34% of them were counted only once. The top ten constitute 4.5% to 7.5% of the sample.

What the work shows at the level of the full study, not this receptor alone: The multiple sclerosis patient group was slightly younger than the control group. Significantly lower normalized Chao1 diversity was found in multiple sclerosis patients than in controls, suggesting substantial peripheral T-cell clonal expansion. Strong co-clustering of samples prepared in the same batch was shown by direct clustering with F measure, prompting a batch-effect correction. Several TRBV segments, including TRBV5-6, TRBV5-1 and TRBV20-1, were significantly more frequent in patients than controls.

TCR beta repertoires were profiled from peripheral blood of approximately 13 young patients with multiple sclerosis to demonstrate the VDJtools post-analysis software. Multiple sclerosis patients were children and adolescents aged about 6 to 17 years. The clonotype was recovered from a girl under 18 with multiple sclerosis. Sequenced: blood. The chain couples TRBV20-1 to TRBJ1-2, and the D gene may be TRBD1, 5 bases matching. In nucleotide form, the sequence is TGCAGTACTAAATGGGCAGGGCTTGGCTACACCTTC. It codes for CSTKWAGLGYTF.